The 15 T cell receptor beta chains below all came from one sample that was sequenced in a study of T-cell reconstitution after alpha-beta-depleted transplantation in children. Researchers prepared the TCRbeta library using unique molecular identifiers, the study reports. One entry per CDR3 protein, called by TCRdb with MiXCR from the PCR reads. The data contain around 490,000 distinct CDR3 sequences, about 10% of them singletons. Sample: PBMCs, mostly from graft donor cells, taken 180 days after TCRalphabeta/CD19-depleted stem cell transplant. The receptor set was obtained from a female patient aged 2 to 10 who had a stem cell transplant for aplastic anemia, so the T cells may come from the graft donor.

This clonotype was detected a few times. The rearrangement links TRBV3-1 to TRBJ2-7; perhaps D is TRBD1 or TRBD2 (5 bases each). V lost 1 base, J lost 2 bases, and 12 bases lay in between. The germline V gene encodes CDR1 LGHDT and CDR2 YNNKEL (reference sequence). The CDR3 runs 15 residues. CDR3 coding DNA: TGTGCCAGCAGCCAAGCACCGGGGCCAACCTACGAGCAGTACTTC. Translating gives CASSQAPGPTYEQYF.

The V gene is TRBV7-2, the J gene TRBJ2-2, with a possible D match to TRBD2 (5 bases). The CDR3 sequence is 17 residues long. CDR1 SGHTA and CDR2 FQGNSA come from the germline V gene. V gave up 7 bases and J gave up 4 bases, with 22 bases separating them. The CDR3 sequence: CASTVDVSLRVTGELFF. Here the CDR3 DNA reads TGTGCCAGCACCGTTGATGTGAGTTTGAGGGTCACCGGGGAGCTGTTTTTT.

This chain uses TRBV10-2 with TRBJ1-2; no reliable D call. CDR3 length: 12 residues. CDR1 WSHSY and CDR2 SAAADI come from the germline V gene. Trimming took 7 bases from V and 2 from J, leaving 8 bases between them. CDR3: CASTSGNYGYTF. The CDR3 DNA follows: TGCGCCAGCACCTCGGGGAACTATGGCTACACCTTC.

This clonotype was recorded a few times. This chain connects TRBV11-2 to TRBJ2-1; weak D call: TRBD2 (6 bases). The germline gives CDR1 SGHAT, CDR2 FQNNGV. V lost 5 bases to trimming and J lost 0 bases, with 23 bases between them. This CDR3 is 19 amino acids long. In DNA form, the CDR3 reads TGTGCCAGCAGCCATGGCCGGGACTCCCCAGAGAGCTCCTACAATGAGCAGTTCTTC. This codes for CASSHGRDSPESSYNEQFF.

This clonotype was detected only a few times. The chain carries TRBV25-1 and TRBJ2-1, with TRBD1 identical over 8 bases. The CDR3 is 15 amino acids. V was clipped by 7 bases and J by 14 bases; unmatched bases: 19. Germline V CDR1 and CDR2: MGHDK, SYGVNS. CDR3 in DNA: TGTGCCAGCACCGATGGAGCGGACAGGGTCCGAGGAGAGTTCTTC. It translates to CASTDGADRVRGEFF. Drawing the rest from reference TRBV25-1 and TRBJ2-1, the complete variable domain is EADIYQTPRYLVIGTGKKITLECSQTMGHDKMYWYQQDPGMELHLIHYSYGVNSTEKGDLSSESTVSRIRTEHFPLTLESARPSHTSQYLCASTDGADRVRGEFFGPGTRLTVL.

This clonotype showed up just a few times. CDR3 protein: CASSPKGRATNEKLFF. In DNA form, the CDR3 reads TGTGCCAGCAGCCCCAAGGGCCGTGCAACTAATGAAAAACTGTTTTTT. This chain links TRBV7-9 with TRBJ1-4; D call uncertain. The length of the CDR3 is 16 residues. CDR1 and CDR2 (germline): SEHNR, FQNEAQ (reference sequence). The V end was cut by 5 bases, the J end by 0 bases, with 13 bases between.

This clonotype has a count of ten or more. V and J are TRBV9 and TRBJ2-3; D unclear. This CDR3 spans 15 amino acids. Germline CDR1 reads SGDLS; CDR2 reads YYNGEE. Trimming removed 0 bases from V and 6 bases from J, with 14 bases in between. The CDR3 region has the DNA TGTGCCAGCAGCGTAGCATCCACGCTGTGGGATACGCAGTATTTT. Translating gives CASSVASTLWDTQYF.

This clonotype was detected ten times or more. This rearrangement joins TRBV7-9 to TRBJ2-7; D remains unclear. With 5 bases removed from V and 0 bases from J, the gap between germline ends came to 2 bases. Germline CDR1 SEHNR, CDR2 FQNEAQ (reference sequence). CDR3 size: 11 residues. CDR3 nucleotides: TGTGCCAGCAGCACCTCCTACGAGCAGTACTTC. Its translation is CASSTSYEQYF.

This clonotype was seen a handful of times. The chain is built from TRBV7-2 and TRBJ2-5; D may match TRBD1 or TRBD2 (5 bases each). The CDR3 totals 15 residues. Per germline, CDR1 SGHTA and CDR2 FQGNSA. V lost 1 base to trimming and J lost 0 bases, with 9 bases between them. CDR3 loop: CASSLGGTYQETQYF. In DNA, the CDR3 is TGTGCCAGCAGCTTAGGGGGGACGTACCAAGAGACCCAGTACTTC.

The gene calls are TRBV7-3 and TRBJ2-3; 7 nucleotides align to TRBD2. This CDR3 is 15 amino acids long. V lost 3 bases, J lost 5 bases, and 8 bases stayed unmatched. The germline V gene encodes CDR1 SGHTA and CDR2 FQGTGA. The CDR3 region has the DNA TGTGCCAGCAGCTTCAGCGGGACCCCGGGAGATACGCAGTATTTT. It yields the protein CASSFSGTPGDTQYF.

The chain joins TRBV24-1 to TRBJ1-2; 7 bases line up with TRBD1. The CDR3 extends over 16 amino acids. From germline, CDR1 is KGHDR and CDR2 SFDVKD. Germline trimming cut 5 bases from V and 2 bases from J; bases unmatched to any gene: 10. CDR3 in amino acids: CATSGPTADRNYGYTF. The CDR3, as DNA: TGTGCCACCAGTGGCCCCACGGCGGACAGGAACTATGGCTACACCTTC.

In its sample, this clonotype was seen a few times. CDR3 sequence reads: CSARFGPPASSSYNEQFF. CDR3 DNA: TGCAGTGCTAGGTTCGGGCCGCCGGCTTCGAGCTCCTACAATGAGCAGTTCTTC. The J gene is TRBJ2-1, the V gene TRBV20-1; D ambiguous. The germline V and J ends were trimmed by 3 bases and 0 bases, with 21 bases remaining between them. CDR1 DFQATT and CDR2 SNEGSKA come from the germline V gene (reference sequence). This CDR3 is built from 18 residues.

The chain uses TRBV28 and TRBJ2-7, with TRBD1 matching 9 bases. This CDR3 has 16 amino acids. Germline V gene sequence: CDR1 MDHEN, CDR2 SYDVKM. Trimming took 4 bases from V and 1 from J; bases not matched to a gene: 8. CDR3 amino acids: CASSYHSGTGSYEQYF. The CDR3 nucleotides read TGTGCCAGCAGTTATCATTCCGGGACAGGGTCCTACGAGCAGTACTTC. The full variable domain, completed using reference TRBV28 and TRBJ2-7, is DVKVTQSSRYLVKRTGEKVFLECVQDMDHENMFWYRQDPGLGLRLIYFSYDVKMKEKGDIPEGYSVSREKKERFSLILESASTNQTSMYLCASSYHSGTGSYEQYFGPGTRLTVT.

J is TRBJ1-2 and V is TRBV18; D is perhaps TRBD1 (6 bases). Deletions cut 2 bases from V and 5 bases from J, with 18 bases between. Germline lookup yields CDR1 KGHSH and CDR2 LQKENI. This CDR3 has 16 residues. Here the CDR3 reads CASSPGQTLGPYGYTF. The CDR3 coding sequence is TGTGCCAGCTCACCAGGACAGACCCTGGGCCCTTATGGCTACACCTTC.

This rearrangement joins TRBV7-9 to TRBJ1-5; maybe TRBD1 (5 bases). Germline V gene lookup returns CDR1 SEHNR and CDR2 FQNEAQ (reference sequence). Trimming stripped 3 bases from V and 2 bases from J, with 17 bases between. This CDR3 comprises 17 residues. The chain's CDR3 is CASSLGGGGVGNQPQHF. Written as DNA, the CDR3 is TGTGCCAGCAGCTTGGGGGGGGGAGGGGTGGGCAATCAGCCCCAGCATTTT.